This T cell receptor beta chain was recovered during a study of T cell responses to AZD1222 COVID-19 vaccine. The CDR3 is 14 residues long. The V gene lost 3 bases and the J gene lost 3 bases, with 11 bases spanning the gap. Germline loops: CDR1 MNHNS, CDR2 SASEGT. Assay used: immunoSEQ multiplex PCR; TCRdb lists only in-frame clones, some missing. The table shows approximately 120,000 clones, with 87% occurring only once. In regard to this clone: Its antigen remains unknown.

Findings of the study overall: The study found Spike-specific TCR breadth and depth rose after two AZD1222 doses.

V is TRBV6-1 and J is TRBJ1-1; perhaps TRBD1 as D (6 bases). This clonotype was obtained from an adult in good health. The sequences come from peripheral blood, collected on day 0 of AZD1222 vaccination. The CDR3 bases are TGTGCCAGCAGTGATCGCAGGGGCGACACTGAAGCTTTCTTT. Protein: CASSDRRGDTEAFF.